Below, 27 T cell receptor beta chains from the same sample are listed, as sequenced in a study of blood T cell repertoires in COVID-19. The assay was immunoSEQ multiplex PCR, and TCRdb's table has in-frame clones only and misses some. The data contain about 220,000 clones, about four fifths of them seen just once; the ten biggest clones take up about 3%. The specimen was peripheral blood. The receptors shown here come from a woman in her twenties or thirties who had recovered from COVID-19.

The chain combines TRBV18 with TRBJ2-4, with 11 bases fitting TRBD2. CDR1 is KGHSH, CDR2 LQKENI, per germline. This CDR3 comprises 20 residues. J was trimmed by 3 bases and V by 2 bases; bases with no gene match: 15. CDR3 loop: CASSPDRVSGRAYVKNIQYF. CDR3 nucleotides: TGTGCCAGCTCACCAGATCGGGTTAGCGGGAGGGCCTACGTCAAAAACATTCAGTACTTC. The whole variable domain, filled in from reference TRBV18 and TRBJ2-4, reads NAGVMQNPRHLVRRRGQEARLRCSPMKGHSHVYWYRQLPEEGLKFMVYLQKENIIDESGMPKERFSAEFPKEGPSILRIQQVVRGDSAAYFCASSPDRVSGRAYVKNIQYFGAGTRLSVL.

This clone has ten or more counts. The V call is TRBV2, the J call TRBJ1-5; no firm D call. This CDR3 contains 11 residues. V lost 4 bases and J lost 7, with 5 bases in between. Germline-derived CDR1 and CDR2 are SNHLY and FYNNEI. The CDR3 region has the DNA TGTGCCAGCAGTGTAAGCCAGCCCCAGCATTTT. Amino acids: CASSVSQPQHF.

This clone was observed a handful of times. The DNA of the CDR3 is TGTGCCAGCAGCTACATTCCCTACGAGCAGTACTTC. It translates to CASSYIPYEQYF. The chain is built from TRBV7-9 and TRBJ2-7; D gene ambiguous. This CDR3 has 12 residues. CDR1 and CDR2 (germline): SEHNR, FQNEAQ (reference sequence). V gave up 4 bases and J gave up 2 bases, with 6 bases separating them.

The V and J genes are TRBV4-1 and TRBJ1-1; TRBD1 matches at 7 bases. The CDR3 extends over 16 amino acids. With V trimmed by 0 bases and J by 4 bases, 8 bases remained unmatched. CDR1 MGHRA and CDR2 YSYEKL come from the germline V gene. The CDR3 nucleotides read TGCGCCAGCAGCCAAGACCCGACAGGGATAGGCACTGAAGCTTTCTTT. It yields the protein CASSQDPTGIGTEAFF.

This chain joins TRBV19 and TRBJ2-4; TRBD2 aligns across 12 bases. Germline values: CDR1 LNHDA, CDR2 SQIVND (reference sequence). After removal of 3 bases from V and 0 bases from J, the junction contained 9 bases not matched to a gene. The CDR3 is 19 residues long. CDR3 amino acids: CASSILAGGPYRAKNIQYF. CDR3 sequence (DNA): TGTGCCAGTAGTATCCTAGCGGGAGGGCCTTACCGAGCCAAAAACATTCAGTACTTC.

This sequence joins TRBV6-5 and TRBJ1-1; no firm D call. The V end was cut by 3 bases, the J end by 4 bases, with 12 bases between. The CDR3 length is 14 residues. CDR1 MNHEY and CDR2 SVGAGI come from the germline V gene. The CDR3 protein is CASSYRGLSTEAFF. The CDR3 DNA is TGTGCCAGCAGTTATCGCGGGTTGAGCACTGAAGCTTTCTTT.

The chain joins TRBV19 to TRBJ2-7; TRBD1 is a possible D gene (5 bases). This CDR3 spans 13 amino acids. V was cut by 4 bases and J by 2 bases, with 9 bases left in between. Germline V gene data show CDR1 as LNHDA and CDR2 as SQIVND (reference sequence). Here the CDR3 DNA reads TGTGCCAGTAGTAAGGACAAGGCCTACGAGCAGTACTTC. Amino acid sequence: CASSKDKAYEQYF.

This clone was recorded at least ten times. The rearrangement links TRBV27 to TRBJ1-4, with 12 bases identical to TRBD1. This CDR3 region has 16 residues. In germline, CDR1 is MNHEY, CDR2 SMNVEV (reference sequence). The trim removed 6 bases at V and 4 bases at J, leaving 6 bases unmatched. Here the CDR3 DNA reads TGTGCCAGCAGGGGACAGGGGGCTATCGGTAATGAAAAACTGTTTTTT. Its protein product is CASRGQGAIGNEKLFF.

The chain has TRBV9 and TRBJ2-1; no firm D call. CDR3 size: 13 residues. With 0 bases removed from V and 5 bases from J, the gap between germline ends came to 6 bases. Germline values: CDR1 SGDLS, CDR2 YYNGEE. This CDR3 is CASSVAGNNEQFF. DNA of the CDR3: TGTGCCAGCAGCGTAGCCGGTAACAATGAGCAGTTCTTC.

V usage is TRBV3-1 (or the pseudogene TRBV3-2) and J usage is TRBJ2-4, with 7 bases lining up with TRBD1. The CDR3 contains 14 residues. With V trimmed by 4 bases and J by 6 bases, 6 bases remained unmatched. The V gene's germline CDR1 is LGHDT and CDR2 YNNKEL (reference sequence). The CDR3, as DNA: TGTGCCAGCAGCCCGGGACAGCTCGGAAACATTCAGTACTTC. This sequence encodes CASSPGQLGNIQYF.

This clone was counted between two and nine times. The chain couples TRBV10-1 to TRBJ2-6, with 9 bases matching TRBD1. Germline assignment: CDR1 WNHNN and CDR2 SYGVQD (reference sequence). The V gene end was trimmed by 5 bases and the J gene end by 1 base; junction bases not matched to a gene: 6. This CDR3 region has 17 residues. CDR3 in DNA: TGCGCCAGCAGTCCCGGGACAGGGAGTTCTGGGGCCAACGTCCTGACTTTC. The encoded protein is CASSPGTGSSGANVLTF.

V is TRBV5-1 and J is TRBJ2-7; the match to TRBD1 covers 9 bases. The CDR3 is 15 residues long. V shed 4 bases and J 3 bases; nucleotides not matched to a gene: 8. CDR1 SGHRS and CDR2 YFSETQ come from the germline V gene. The CDR3 DNA reads TGCGCCAGCAGCCGTCAGACAGGGGGTGGCTACGAGCAGTACTTC. Protein: CASSRQTGGGYEQYF. The full variable domain, with the rest looked up from reference TRBV5-1 and TRBJ2-7, is KAGVTQTPRYLIKTRGQQVTLSCSPISGHRSVSWYQQTPGQGLQFLFEYFSETQRNKGNFPGRFSGRQFSNSRSEMNVSTLELGDSALYLCASSRQTGGGYEQYFGPGTRLTVT.

The chain links TRBV5-1 to TRBJ2-7, with D uncertain. V lost 7 bases and J 6 bases, leaving 17 bases between the germline ends. The CDR3 covers 13 residues. CDR1 SGHRS and CDR2 YFSETQ come from the germline V gene. The CDR3 region is CASCTTDPGEQYF. The CDR3 nucleotides are TGCGCCAGCTGTACGACGGATCCGGGCGAGCAGTACTTC. Full variable domain (remainder filled in from reference TRBV5-1 and TRBJ2-7): KAGVTQTPRYLIKTRGQQVTLSCSPISGHRSVSWYQQTPGQGLQFLFEYFSETQRNKGNFPGRFSGRQFSNSRSEMNVSTLELGDSALYLCASCTTDPGEQYFGPGTRLTVT.

The chain employs TRBV9 and TRBJ2-2; D remains ambiguous. Trimming stripped 0 bases from V and 3 bases from J, with 6 bases between. Per the germline V gene, CDR1 is SGDLS and CDR2 is YYNGEE. The CDR3 covers 14 residues. This chain's CDR3 is CASSVETDTGELFF. CDR3 DNA sequence: TGTGCCAGCAGCGTAGAAACAGACACCGGGGAGCTGTTTTTT.

The rearrangement joins TRBV3-1 (or the pseudogene TRBV3-2) to TRBJ1-2; D not resolved. Germline loops: CDR1 LGHDT, CDR2 YNNKEL (reference sequence). This CDR3 region has 13 residues. V was shortened by 1 base and J by 5 bases, with 8 bases between the two germline ends. CDR3: CASSQGERYGYTF. The DNA for the CDR3 is TGTGCCAGCAGCCAAGGGGAGAGGTATGGCTACACCTTC.

The chain joins TRBV5-1 to TRBJ2-2; perhaps TRBD1 as D (6 bases). V dropped 5 bases and J dropped 4 bases, with 15 bases sitting between them. This CDR3 contains 15 residues. Germline CDR1 and CDR2: SGHRS and YFSETQ. CDR3 nucleotides: TGCGCCAGCAGTGAAAGACAGGTGGCCACCGGGGAGCTGTTTTTT. This translates into CASSERQVATGELFF.

The sample holds one count of this clone. V usage is TRBV9 and J usage is TRBJ1-1; D uncertain. The CDR3 is made up of 13 amino acids. V lost 3 bases to trimming and J lost 5 bases, with 11 bases between them. CDR1 and CDR2 (germline): SGDLS, YYNGEE. CDR3 bases: TGTGCCAGCAGCGGAGGGTTCGGGACTGAAGCTTTCTTT. The encoded protein is CASSGGFGTEAFF.

The V call is TRBV10-3, the J call TRBJ2-3; weak D call: TRBD1 (6 bases). Germline V lookup: CDR1 ENHRY, CDR2 SYGVKD. The CDR3 totals 17 residues. The V end was cut by 3 bases, the J end by 5 bases, with 21 bases between. The CDR3 sequence: CAISEGISGVGIDTQYF. The CDR3 coding sequence is TGTGCCATCAGTGAAGGAATTTCAGGGGTCGGTATAGATACGCAGTATTTT.

This chain uses TRBV19 with TRBJ1-5; D uncertain. CDR3 size: 14 residues. V lost 3 bases, J lost 1 base, and 7 bases lay in between. CDR1 LNHDA and CDR2 SQIVND come from the germline V gene (reference sequence). The CDR3 bases are TGTGCCAGTAGTATGACTAGCAGCAATCAGCCCCAGCATTTT. As protein: CASSMTSSNQPQHF.

The chain employs TRBV28 and TRBJ2-7; TRBD1 matches 9 bases. The length of the CDR3 is 15 residues. From germline, CDR1 is MDHEN and CDR2 SYDVKM. V lost 3 bases to trimming and J lost 1 base; unmatched junction nucleotides: 4. The CDR3 coding sequence is TGTGCCAGCAGTTTGACCGGACAGGGGTCCTACGAGCAGTACTTC. Protein product: CASSLTGQGSYEQYF. Filled out from reference TRBV28 and TRBJ2-7, the complete variable domain reads DVKVTQSSRYLVKRTGEKVFLECVQDMDHENMFWYRQDPGLGLRLIYFSYDVKMKEKGDIPEGYSVSREKKERFSLILESASTNQTSMYLCASSLTGQGSYEQYFGPGTRLTVT.

This chain joins TRBV30 and TRBJ2-5; D is undetermined. Germline V lookup: CDR1 GTSNPN, CDR2 SVGIG (reference sequence). Deletions cut 3 bases from V and 1 base from J, with 12 bases between. CDR3 size: 14 residues. This CDR3 reads CAWRLGGPQETQYF. CDR3 coding DNA: TGTGCCTGGAGATTAGGCGGCCCCCAAGAGACCCAGTACTTC.

A single count supports this clone. The chain recombines TRBV30 with TRBJ2-7; TRBD1 matches 9 bases. CDR3 length: 12 residues. Germline trimming cut 5 bases from V and 2 bases from J; bases unmatched to any gene: 1. CDR1 is GTSNPN and CDR2 is SVGIG in the germline V gene (reference sequence). In DNA, the CDR3 is TGTGCCTGGCGGGACAGGGCCTACGAGCAGTACTTC. Translating gives CAWRDRAYEQYF.

CDR3 loop: CASSLGLAASNEQFF. The CDR3 region has the DNA TGTGCCAGCAGCCTCGGACTAGCGGCGTCCAATGAGCAGTTCTTC. The J gene is TRBJ2-1, the V gene TRBV7-3; 10 bases are a match to TRBD2. Germline loops: CDR1 SGHTA, CDR2 FQGTGA. The CDR3 is 15 amino acids. V was pared by 5 bases and J by 6 bases, with 7 bases of the junction left unmatched.

V and J are TRBV6-1 and TRBJ1-2; a weak D match, TRBD1 (5 bases). The germline V gene encodes CDR1 MNHNS and CDR2 SASEGT. V dropped 3 bases and J dropped 5 bases, with 7 bases sitting between them. This CDR3 region has 12 residues. As DNA, the CDR3 is TGTGCCAGCAGTGACACAGGATATGGCTACACCTTC. Its translation is CASSDTGYGYTF.

The V gene is TRBV15, the J gene TRBJ2-6, with D unresolved. Germline assignment: CDR1 LNHNV and CDR2 YYDKDF (reference sequence). The V gene lost 8 bases and the J gene lost 1 base, with 9 bases spanning the gap. The CDR3 is 14 residues long. The CDR3 here is CATREMSGANVLTF. As DNA, the CDR3 is TGTGCCACCCGAGAGATGTCTGGGGCCAACGTCCTGACTTTC.

This chain joins TRBV27 and TRBJ1-5, with 8 positions matching TRBD1. Germline CDR1 reads MNHEY; CDR2 reads SMNVEV (reference sequence). CDR3 length: 18 residues. After removal of 3 bases from V and 2 bases from J, the junction contained 12 bases not matched to a gene. CDR3 protein: CASSFWGRGPEGNQPQHF. CDR3 in DNA: TGTGCCAGCAGTTTCTGGGGCAGGGGGCCGGAAGGCAATCAGCCCCAGCATTTT.

This chain uses TRBV30 with TRBJ2-4; a possible D gene is TRBD2 (5 bases). The CDR3 is 21 residues long. Germline loops: CDR1 GTSNPN, CDR2 SVGIG (reference sequence). V shed 0 bases and J shed 2 bases, with 29 bases lying between them. This chain's CDR3 is CAWSVEERSDPFKRSKNIQYF. CDR3 bases: TGTGCCTGGAGTGTAGAAGAGCGGAGCGACCCATTTAAACGGTCCAAAAACATTCAGTACTTC.